This T cell receptor (beta chain) was sequenced for a study of T-cell memory formation after mild COVID-19. Study results and limitations: Mainly in CM and EM were contracting CD4+ clones; CD8+ were in EMRA.

As to this clonotype: Its antigen is still unknown.

The CDR3 totals 12 residues. Trimming left V 3 bases short and J 2 bases short, with 8 bases between. Germline CDR1 is DFQATT and CDR2 is SNEGSKA (reference sequence). A single record per CDR3 protein comes from TCRdb applying MiXCR to the 5' RACE reads. Counted here are tens of thousands of distinct CDR3 sequences, about 15% occurring once; the ten biggest clones make up about 31%. This chain connects TRBV20-1 to TRBJ2-7, with D perhaps matching TRBD2 (6 bases). The specimen was PBMCs or a T cell subset sorted from them (not recorded which). The clonotype originates from an adult woman who had mild COVID-19 (a few samples of this study predate the infection). Cell type and time point are not known. The CDR3 DNA follows: TGCAGTGCTAGGGACTACACCTACGAGCAGTACTTC. Translated, it gives CSARDYTYEQYF.